The subject of this entry is one T cell receptor beta chain. Its antigen is not known. The germline CDR1 and CDR2 sequences are SGHVS and FQNEAQ. The V segment lost 1 base and the J segment 0 bases; nucleotides outside the gene matches: 6. The CDR3 length is 16 residues. The entry originates in a study of shared clonotypes between healthy human individuals. Broader study findings: An anticipated effect of sequencing depth on clonotype sharing among donors was recognized. Sorted-subset samples were not fully sequenced, rarefaction indicated.

Sequencing used immunoSEQ multiplex PCR; TCRdb keeps in-frame clones, though not all of them. The table shows around 2.1 million clones, with 90% to 96% occurring only once. The chain joins TRBV7-8 to TRBJ2-7, with TRBD2 matching 7 bases. Specimen: naive CD4+ T cells sorted from blood. The sample's subset: CD45RA+ positively selected. The receptor's source is a man aged 18-30 years in good health. The CDR3 region is CASSLGSSGTSYEQYF. CDR3 nucleotide sequence: TGTGCCAGCAGCTTAGGGTCTAGCGGTACCTCCTACGAGCAGTACTTC.